These T cell receptor beta chains were read from a single sample in a study of T cell repertoires in cytomegalovirus infection. MiXCR was run by TCRdb on the reads, yielding one entry per CDR3 protein. The sample has some 450,000 distinct CDR3 sequences, roughly a third seen once. Sequenced material: PBMCs. All receptors come from a human donor in good health (CMV status not recorded). Some clones in this sample may be carry-over from other donors' samples. CDR3s include the opening cysteine and the closing phenylalanine or tryptophan. Fields, in order: D gene, J gene, V gene, clone size, CDR3 DNA, CDR3 protein. A D gene is named only where the DNA matches it firmly. Rows give clone size only sometimes, using once, few, many, or a class for an expanded clone.

d_call: NA
j_call: TRBJ2-3
v_call: TRBV20-1
clone_size: NA
cdr3_nt: TGCAGTGCTAGAGATCCCCGGAAAAGGGCAGATACGCAGTATTTT
cdr3_aa: CSARDPRKRADTQYF

d_call: TRBD1
j_call: TRBJ2-5
v_call: TRBV12-3/TRBV12-4
clone_size: NA
cdr3_nt: TGTGCCAGCACCACAACTCTGACAGGGAAAAAGACCCAGTACTTC
cdr3_aa: CASTTTLTGKKTQYF

d_call: NA
j_call: TRBJ1-1
v_call: TRBV11-2
clone_size: NA
cdr3_nt: TGTGCCAGCAGCTTAGAGAGGCAGGGGCGAACTGAAGCTTTCTTT
cdr3_aa: CASSLERQGRTEAFF

d_call: NA
j_call: TRBJ1-5
v_call: TRBV19
clone_size: NA
cdr3_nt: TGTGCCATCCGACGGTCCATGGAGCCCCAGCATTTT
cdr3_aa: CAIRRSMEPQHF

d_call: NA
j_call: TRBJ1-5
v_call: TRBV28
clone_size: many
cdr3_nt: TGTGCCAGCCTTGGGGTCAGGAATCAGCCCCAGCATTTT
cdr3_aa: CASLGVRNQPQHF

d_call: NA
j_call: TRBJ1-5
v_call: TRBV7-2
clone_size: many
cdr3_nt: TGTGCCAGCAGCTTAGTGGGGGGTGTCAATCAGCCCCAGCATTTT
cdr3_aa: CASSLVGGVNQPQHF

d_call: TRBD2
j_call: TRBJ2-1
v_call: TRBV11-2
clone_size: few
cdr3_nt: TGTGCCAGCAGCTGGCCTAGCGGTTACAATGAGCAGTTCTTC
cdr3_aa: CASSWPSGYNEQFF

d_call: NA
j_call: TRBJ1-1
v_call: TRBV6-6
clone_size: few
cdr3_nt: TGTGCCAGCAGTTTCAGGGGTCCGGGGGAAGCTTTCTTT
cdr3_aa: CASSFRGPGEAFF

d_call: TRBD1
j_call: TRBJ2-7
v_call: TRBV12-3/TRBV12-4
clone_size: many
cdr3_nt: TGTGCCAGCGGGCGACAGGGGGCCCTTAGCTCCTACGAGCAGTACTTC
cdr3_aa: CASGRQGALSSYEQYF

d_call: TRBD1
j_call: TRBJ1-4
v_call: TRBV29-1
clone_size: NA
cdr3_nt: TGCAGCGTCGGACAGGGAGGAGTAGAAAACCTGTTTTTT
cdr3_aa: CSVGQGGVENLFF

d_call: TRBD2
j_call: TRBJ2-1
v_call: TRBV3-1
clone_size: NA
cdr3_nt: TGTGCCAGCAGCCAAGATTTTGGCGGGGGGGATGAGCAGTTCTTC
cdr3_aa: CASSQDFGGGDEQFF

d_call: TRBD1
j_call: TRBJ2-7
v_call: TRBV6-5
clone_size: NA
cdr3_nt: TGTGCCAGCAGTTACTCTGACCCAGGGGACAGGCCCTACGAGCAGTACTTC
cdr3_aa: CASSYSDPGDRPYEQYF

d_call: NA
j_call: TRBJ2-7
v_call: TRBV10-3
clone_size: NA
cdr3_nt: TGTGCCATCAGTGAGTCGAGGCAGGGGAGGGCCTACGAGCAGTACTTC
cdr3_aa: CAISESRQGRAYEQYF

d_call: NA
j_call: TRBJ2-7
v_call: TRBV7-8
clone_size: many
cdr3_nt: TGTGCCAGCAGCTTACAGGCAGGGGGGTCCTACGAGCAGTACTTC
cdr3_aa: CASSLQAGGSYEQYF

d_call: NA
j_call: TRBJ2-3
v_call: TRBV7-2
clone_size: many
cdr3_nt: TGTGCCAGCAGCTCGAGACGGGCCCACACAGATACGCAGTATTTT
cdr3_aa: CASSSRRAHTDTQYF

d_call: NA
j_call: TRBJ2-7
v_call: TRBV7-8
clone_size: many
cdr3_nt: TGTGCCAGCAGCTTGGACAACTACGAGCAGTACTTC
cdr3_aa: CASSLDNYEQYF

d_call: NA
j_call: TRBJ2-2
v_call: TRBV7-2
clone_size: many
cdr3_nt: TGTGCCAGCAGCTCCGGCACCCCCATATCCACCGGGGAGCTGTTTTTT
cdr3_aa: CASSSGTPISTGELFF

d_call: TRBD2
j_call: TRBJ2-3
v_call: TRBV7-2
clone_size: medium-sized
cdr3_nt: TGTGCCAGCAGCAAGACTAGCGGGGGGTCATCTAGCACAGATACGCAGTATTTT
cdr3_aa: CASSKTSGGSSSTDTQYF

d_call: NA
j_call: TRBJ2-7
v_call: TRBV4-1
clone_size: NA
cdr3_nt: TGCGCCAGCAGCCAAGAGTTGATGGCGGTGGACGAGCAGTACTTC
cdr3_aa: CASSQELMAVDEQYF

d_call: TRBD1
j_call: TRBJ1-6
v_call: TRBV6-5
clone_size: few
cdr3_nt: TGTGCCAGCAGTTACTCGTTGGGACAGGGGGGTTCACCCCTCCACTTT
cdr3_aa: CASSYSLGQGGSPLHF

d_call: NA
j_call: TRBJ1-1
v_call: TRBV6-5
clone_size: few
cdr3_nt: TGTGCCAGCAGCGGACGGTCTAACACTGAAGCTTTCTTT
cdr3_aa: CASSGRSNTEAFF

d_call: TRBD1
j_call: TRBJ1-2
v_call: TRBV25-1
clone_size: NA
cdr3_nt: TGTGCCAGCAGTGAATTAGGACAGGGAGCTAACTATGGCTACACCTTC
cdr3_aa: CASSELGQGANYGYTF

d_call: NA
j_call: TRBJ1-1
v_call: TRBV11-2
clone_size: few
cdr3_nt: TGTGCCAGCAGCTTGCTACTGGTTACGAACACTGAAGCTTTCTTT
cdr3_aa: CASSLLLVTNTEAFF

d_call: TRBD2
j_call: TRBJ2-1
v_call: TRBV4-3
clone_size: few
cdr3_nt: TGCGCCAGCAGCCAAGATGGGGGAGCGGGGACTTCGGGTGAGCAGTTCTTC
cdr3_aa: CASSQDGGAGTSGEQFF